One sample yielded the 10 T cell receptor beta chains listed below, sequenced in a study of CD8 T cells in ankylosing spondylitis. TCRdb processed the 5' RACE reads anew with MiXCR; each CDR3 protein has one entry. The data contain 230,000 or so distinct CDR3 sequences, 18% of them singletons. What was sequenced was blood, either unsorted or a sorted T cell fraction (not recorded which). These receptor sequences come from a male donor with ankylosing spondylitis or in good health (not recorded which).

The rearrangement links TRBV6-5 to TRBJ2-5; 8 nucleotides align to TRBD1. The V and J ends lost 0 bases and 5 bases, in that order; junction bases with no gene match: 8. Germline CDR1 MNHEY, CDR2 SVGAGI. The CDR3 runs 16 residues. CDR3 sequence: CASSYSFQGATETQYF. CDR3 coding DNA: TGTGCCAGCAGTTACTCGTTTCAGGGGGCTACGGAGACCCAGTACTTC.

The chain links TRBV12-3 or TRBV12-4 to TRBJ2-2, with a possible D match to TRBD2 (5 bases). This CDR3 has 14 amino acids. The V and J ends lost 5 bases and 5 bases respectively, with 12 bases between them. CDR3 DNA: TGTGCCAGCAGTCCGTTTGGCGGGACCGGGGAGCTGTTTTTT. Translated, it gives CASSPFGGTGELFF.

This clonotype has a handful of counts. The chain has TRBV29-1 and TRBJ1-1, with D perhaps matching TRBD1 (5 bases). This CDR3 has 13 amino acids. The V end lost 3 bases, the J end lost 8 bases, and 16 bases lay between the germline ends. Germline-derived CDR1 and CDR2 are SQVTM and ANQGSEA. CDR3 residues: CSVDDRRTEEAFF. CDR3 DNA sequence: TGCAGCGTTGACGACAGAAGGACTGAAGAAGCTTTCTTT.

DNA for the CDR3: TGCAGCGTCAGCCAGGACAGGGGTGGCTACACCTTC. Translated: CSVSQDRGGYTF. The chain is built from TRBV29-1 and TRBJ1-2, with TRBD1 matching over 9 bases. The V segment lost 6 bases and the J segment 7 bases; nucleotides outside the gene matches: 6. The CDR3 spans 12 residues. The germline gives CDR1 SQVTM, CDR2 ANQGSEA.

The rearrangement uses TRBV5-4 and TRBJ2-2; 7 bases match TRBD1. The germline V gene has CDR1 SGHNT and CDR2 YYREEE (reference sequence). The CDR3 is 14 amino acids. V was pared by 4 bases and J by 4 bases, with 4 bases of the junction left unmatched. CDR3 nucleotides: TGTGCCAGCAGCATGGACAGGAGCACCGGGGAGCTGTTTTTT. Translated: CASSMDRSTGELFF.

The CDR3 DNA sequence: TGTGCCAGCAGCCAAGATCACGGACCTCTGAACACCGGGGAGCTGTTTTTT. Its translation: CASSQDHGPLNTGELFF. The chain is built from TRBV3-1 and TRBJ2-2; D is unresolved. V shed 0 bases and J shed 1 base, with 12 bases lying between them. The germline V gene has CDR1 LGHDT and CDR2 YNNKEL (reference sequence). The length of the CDR3 is 17 residues.

The chain links TRBV4-1 to TRBJ2-3, with 16 bases fitting TRBD2. CDR3 length: 19 residues. J gave up 4 bases and V 0 bases, and 7 bases lay outside the gene matches. Germline loops: CDR1 MGHRA, CDR2 YSYEKL. CDR3 loop: CASSQDPPGLAGGSDTQYF. The CDR3 nucleotides are TGCGCCAGCAGCCAAGATCCCCCGGGACTAGCGGGAGGGTCAGATACGCAGTATTTT.

This clonotype occurred a few times. In nucleotides, the CDR3 is TGTGCCAGCAGCCTGAGCCGGGACTACGAGCAGTACTTC. Protein: CASSLSRDYEQYF. The chain combines TRBV7-3 with TRBJ2-7; D is perhaps TRBD2 (5 bases). CDR1 is SGHTA and CDR2 is FQGTGA in the germline V gene. This CDR3 comprises 13 residues. Trimming pared 5 bases from V and 3 bases from J, leaving 11 bases between.

This chain connects TRBV7-2 to TRBJ2-5, with 7 nucleotides matching TRBD1. The V gene end was trimmed by 5 bases and the J gene end by 2 bases; junction bases not matched to a gene: 5. The CDR3 totals 14 residues. Germline-derived CDR1 and CDR2 are SGHTA and FQGNSA. DNA for the CDR3: TGTGCCAGCAGCCCCGACAGGGAACAAGAGACCCAGTACTTC. Residues: CASSPDREQETQYF.

This clonotype turned up a few times. The rearrangement joins TRBV6-5 to TRBJ2-1; D is possibly TRBD2 (5 bases). The CDR3 sequence is 13 residues long. Germline V CDR1 and CDR2: MNHEY, SVGAGI. V was clipped by 4 bases and J by 8 bases, with 12 bases between them. The CDR3 coding sequence is TGTGCCAGCAGTTCGTCTAGCTTCGATGAGCAGTTCTTC. Encoded protein: CASSSSSFDEQFF.